This TCR beta chain was sequenced during a study of shared clonotypes between healthy human individuals. Study-level results: Sample collection involved blood only; tissue repertoires are likely different.

As for this clone: Antigen: not known.

TCRdb keeps only in-frame clones here, not all; method: immunoSEQ multiplex PCR. The data hold 2 million to 3 million clones, with roughly 93% observed a single time. Germline values: CDR1 SGHDT, CDR2 YYEEEE. CDR3 size: 16 residues. The V and J ends lost 1 base and 0 bases respectively, with 11 bases between them. Sequencing input: naive CD4+ T cells from PBMCs. The subset here: CD45RA+ positively selected. The V gene is TRBV5-6, the J gene TRBJ2-1; D gene unclear. The receptor's source is a man between 18 and 29 years old in good health. Some clones in this sample may be carry-over from other donors' samples. CDR3 sequence reads: CASSLWLQSSYNEQFF. The CDR3 region has the DNA TGTGCCAGCAGCTTGTGGCTACAAAGCTCCTACAATGAGCAGTTCTTC. The complete variable domain, with remaining parts taken from reference TRBV5-6 and TRBJ2-1, reads DAGVTQSPTHLIKTRGQQVTLRCSPKSGHDTVSWYQQALGQGPQFIFQYYEEEERQRGNFPDRFSGHQFPNYSSELNVNALLLGDSALYLCASSLWLQSSYNEQFFGPGTRLTVL.